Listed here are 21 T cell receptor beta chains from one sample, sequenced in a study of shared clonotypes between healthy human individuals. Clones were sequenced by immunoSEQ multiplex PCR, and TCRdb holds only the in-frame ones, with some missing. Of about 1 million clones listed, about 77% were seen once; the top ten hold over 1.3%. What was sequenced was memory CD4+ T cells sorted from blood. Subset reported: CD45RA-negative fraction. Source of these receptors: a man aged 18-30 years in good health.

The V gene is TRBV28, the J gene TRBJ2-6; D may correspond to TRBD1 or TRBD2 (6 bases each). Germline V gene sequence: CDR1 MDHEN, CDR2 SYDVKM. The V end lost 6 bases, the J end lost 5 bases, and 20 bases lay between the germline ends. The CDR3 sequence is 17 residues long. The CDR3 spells CASSTQRRGSRANVLTF. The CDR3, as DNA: TGTGCCAGCAGCACCCAAAGGAGGGGGTCGAGGGCCAACGTCCTGACTTTC.

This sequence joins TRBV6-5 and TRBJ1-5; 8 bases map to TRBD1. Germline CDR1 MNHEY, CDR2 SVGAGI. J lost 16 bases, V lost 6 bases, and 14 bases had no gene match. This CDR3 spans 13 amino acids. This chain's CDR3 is CASSRQGFDPEHF. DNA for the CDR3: TGTGCCAGCAGCCGACAGGGGTTCGACCCCGAACATTTT.

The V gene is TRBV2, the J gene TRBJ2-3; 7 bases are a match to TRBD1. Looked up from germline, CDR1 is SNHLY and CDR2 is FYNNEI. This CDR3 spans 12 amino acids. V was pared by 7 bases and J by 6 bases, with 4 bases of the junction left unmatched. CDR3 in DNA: TGTGCCAGCATGACAGGGCCCGATACGCAGTATTTT. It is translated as CASMTGPDTQYF.

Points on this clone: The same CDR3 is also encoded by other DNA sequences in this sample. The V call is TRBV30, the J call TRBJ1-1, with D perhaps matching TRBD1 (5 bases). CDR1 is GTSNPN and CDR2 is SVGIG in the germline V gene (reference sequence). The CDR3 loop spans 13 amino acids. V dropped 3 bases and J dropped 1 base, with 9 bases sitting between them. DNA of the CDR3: TGTGCCTGGAGGAGGACACAGAACACTGAAGCTTTCTTT. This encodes CAWRRTQNTEAFF.

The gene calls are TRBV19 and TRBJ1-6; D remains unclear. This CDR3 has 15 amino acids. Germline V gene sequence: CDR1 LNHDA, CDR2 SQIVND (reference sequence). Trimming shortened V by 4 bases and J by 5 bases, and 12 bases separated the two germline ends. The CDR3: CASSTRTRDNSPLHF. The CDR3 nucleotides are TGTGCCAGTAGTACCCGGACGAGGGATAATTCACCCCTCCACTTT.

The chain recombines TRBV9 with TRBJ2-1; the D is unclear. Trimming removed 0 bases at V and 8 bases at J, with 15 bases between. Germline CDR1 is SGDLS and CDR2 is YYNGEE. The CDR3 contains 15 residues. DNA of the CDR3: TGTGCCAGCAGCGTAGATTTGAGAGCGACCGATGAGCAGTTCTTC. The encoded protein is CASSVDLRATDEQFF.

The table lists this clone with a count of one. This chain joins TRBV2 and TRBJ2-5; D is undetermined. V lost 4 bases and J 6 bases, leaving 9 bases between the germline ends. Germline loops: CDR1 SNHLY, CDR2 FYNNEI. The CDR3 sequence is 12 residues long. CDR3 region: CASSVSGQTQYF. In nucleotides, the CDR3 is TGTGCCAGCAGTGTATCCGGGCAGACCCAGTACTTC.

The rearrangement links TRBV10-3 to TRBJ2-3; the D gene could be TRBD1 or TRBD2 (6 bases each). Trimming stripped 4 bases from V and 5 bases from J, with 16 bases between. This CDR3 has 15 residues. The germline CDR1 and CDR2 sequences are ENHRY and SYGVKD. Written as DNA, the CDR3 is TGTGCCATCAGTGGGGGGGACAAGAGGGGAGATACGCAGTATTTT. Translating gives CAISGGDKRGDTQYF.

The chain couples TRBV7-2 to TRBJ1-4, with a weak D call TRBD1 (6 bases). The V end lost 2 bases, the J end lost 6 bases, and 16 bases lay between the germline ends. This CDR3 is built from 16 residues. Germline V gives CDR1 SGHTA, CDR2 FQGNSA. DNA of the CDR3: TGTGCCAGCAGCTTAAACAAGCGGGGGGCTTATGAAAAACTGTTTTTT. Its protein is CASSLNKRGAYEKLFF.

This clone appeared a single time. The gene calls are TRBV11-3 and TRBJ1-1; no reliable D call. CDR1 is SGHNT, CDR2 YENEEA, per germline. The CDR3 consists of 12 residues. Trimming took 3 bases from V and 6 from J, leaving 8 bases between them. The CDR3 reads CASSFTPPEAFF. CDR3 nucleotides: TGTGCCAGCAGCTTTACCCCCCCTGAAGCTTTCTTT. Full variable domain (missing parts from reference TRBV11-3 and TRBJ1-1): EAGVVQSPRYKIIEKKQPVAFWCNPISGHNTLYWYLQNLGQGPELLIRYENEEAVDDSQLPKDRFSAERLKGVDSTLKIQPAELGDSAVYLCASSFTPPEAFFGQGTRLTVV.

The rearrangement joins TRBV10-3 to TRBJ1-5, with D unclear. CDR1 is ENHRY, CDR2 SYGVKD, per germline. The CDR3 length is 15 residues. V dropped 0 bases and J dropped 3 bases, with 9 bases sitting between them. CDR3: CAISESAQFNQPQHF. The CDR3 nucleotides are TGTGCCATCAGTGAGTCGGCACAGTTCAATCAGCCCCAGCATTTT.

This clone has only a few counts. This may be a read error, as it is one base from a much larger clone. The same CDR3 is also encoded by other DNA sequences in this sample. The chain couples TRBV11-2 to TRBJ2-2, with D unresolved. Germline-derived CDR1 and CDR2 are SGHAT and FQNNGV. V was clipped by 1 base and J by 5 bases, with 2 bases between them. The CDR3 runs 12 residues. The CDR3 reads CASSLGTGELFF. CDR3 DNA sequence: TGTGCCAGCAGCTTAGGGACCGGGGAGCTGTTTTTT.

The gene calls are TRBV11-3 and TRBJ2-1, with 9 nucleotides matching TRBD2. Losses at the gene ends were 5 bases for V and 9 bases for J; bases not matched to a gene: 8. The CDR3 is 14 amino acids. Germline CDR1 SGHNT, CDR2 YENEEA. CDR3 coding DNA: TGTGCCAGCAGCAAGTTAGCGGGAGATGGTGAGCAGTTCTTC. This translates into CASSKLAGDGEQFF.

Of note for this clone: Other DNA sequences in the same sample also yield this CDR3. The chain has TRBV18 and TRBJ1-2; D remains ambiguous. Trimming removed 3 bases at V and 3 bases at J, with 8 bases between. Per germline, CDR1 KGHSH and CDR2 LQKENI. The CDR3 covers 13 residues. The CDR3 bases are TGTGCCAGCTCACCGACGAGGGACTATGGCTACACCTTC. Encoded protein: CASSPTRDYGYTF.

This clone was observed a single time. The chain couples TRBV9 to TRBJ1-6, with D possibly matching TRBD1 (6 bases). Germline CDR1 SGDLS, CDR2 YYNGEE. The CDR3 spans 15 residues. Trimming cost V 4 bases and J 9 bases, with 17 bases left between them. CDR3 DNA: TGTGCCAGCAGCCCCTCGACGGGGGCGGCTTCACCCCTCCACTTT. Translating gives CASSPSTGAASPLHF.

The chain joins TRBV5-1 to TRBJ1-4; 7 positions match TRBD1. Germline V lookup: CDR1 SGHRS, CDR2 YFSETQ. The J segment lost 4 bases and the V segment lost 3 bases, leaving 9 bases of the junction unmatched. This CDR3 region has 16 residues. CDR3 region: CASSYSPGQLNEKLFF. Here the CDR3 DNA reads TGCGCCAGCAGCTATTCCCCGGGACAGCTTAATGAAAAACTGTTTTTT.

CDR3 residues: CAWRERGELFF. In DNA form, the CDR3 reads TGTGCCTGGAGGGAACGGGGGGAGCTGTTTTTT. The rearrangement joins TRBV30 to TRBJ2-2, with unresolved D. There are 11 residues in the CDR3. V dropped 3 bases and J dropped 8 bases, with 7 bases sitting between them. The germline V gene has CDR1 GTSNPN and CDR2 SVGIG (reference sequence).

Here the CDR3 DNA reads TGCGCCAGCAGCTTGGAACGGATCACAGATACGCAGTATTTT. Protein product: CASSLERITDTQYF. The chain is built from TRBV5-1 and TRBJ2-3; D is uncertain. This CDR3 has 14 residues. Deletions cut 0 bases from V and 2 bases from J, with 7 bases between. The V gene's germline CDR1 is SGHRS and CDR2 YFSETQ. Variable domain in full (rest from reference TRBV5-1 and TRBJ2-3): KAGVTQTPRYLIKTRGQQVTLSCSPISGHRSVSWYQQTPGQGLQFLFEYFSETQRNKGNFPGRFSGRQFSNSRSEMNVSTLELGDSALYLCASSLERITDTQYFGPGTRLTVL.

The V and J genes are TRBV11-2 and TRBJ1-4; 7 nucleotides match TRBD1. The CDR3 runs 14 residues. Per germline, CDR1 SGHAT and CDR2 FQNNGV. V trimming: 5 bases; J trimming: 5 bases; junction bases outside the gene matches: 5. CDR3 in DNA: TGTGCCAGCAGCCGGGACAGCTCAAATGAAAAACTGTTTTTT. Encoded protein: CASSRDSSNEKLFF.

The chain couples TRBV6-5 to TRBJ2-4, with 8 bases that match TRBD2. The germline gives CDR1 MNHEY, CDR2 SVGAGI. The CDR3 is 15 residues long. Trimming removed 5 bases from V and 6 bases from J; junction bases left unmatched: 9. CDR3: CASSVPGLGGNIQYF. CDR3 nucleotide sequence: TGTGCCAGCAGTGTTCCGGGACTAGGGGGAAACATTCAGTACTTC.

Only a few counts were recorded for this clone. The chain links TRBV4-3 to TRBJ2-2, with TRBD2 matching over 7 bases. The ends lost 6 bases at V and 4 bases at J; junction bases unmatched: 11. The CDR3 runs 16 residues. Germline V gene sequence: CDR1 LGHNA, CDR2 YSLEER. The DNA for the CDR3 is TGCGCCAGCAGTCTATGGGGAGGGCCCAGCACCGGGGAGCTGTTTTTT. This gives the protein CASSLWGGPSTGELFF.